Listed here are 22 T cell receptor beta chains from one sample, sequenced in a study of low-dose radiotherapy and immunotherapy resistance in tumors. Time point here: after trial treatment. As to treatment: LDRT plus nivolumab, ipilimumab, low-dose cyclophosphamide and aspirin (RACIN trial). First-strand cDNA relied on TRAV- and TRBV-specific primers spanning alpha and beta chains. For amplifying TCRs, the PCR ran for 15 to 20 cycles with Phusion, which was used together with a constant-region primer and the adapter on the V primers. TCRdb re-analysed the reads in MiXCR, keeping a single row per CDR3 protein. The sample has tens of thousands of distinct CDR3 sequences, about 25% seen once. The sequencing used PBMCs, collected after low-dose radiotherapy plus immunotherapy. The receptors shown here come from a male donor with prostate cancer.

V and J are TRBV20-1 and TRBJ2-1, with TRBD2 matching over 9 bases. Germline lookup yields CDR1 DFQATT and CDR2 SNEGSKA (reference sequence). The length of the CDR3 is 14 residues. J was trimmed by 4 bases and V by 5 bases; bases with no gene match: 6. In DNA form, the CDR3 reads TGCAGTGCTCCCGGGACTAGCTTGTACAATGAGCAGTTCTTC. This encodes CSAPGTSLYNEQFF.

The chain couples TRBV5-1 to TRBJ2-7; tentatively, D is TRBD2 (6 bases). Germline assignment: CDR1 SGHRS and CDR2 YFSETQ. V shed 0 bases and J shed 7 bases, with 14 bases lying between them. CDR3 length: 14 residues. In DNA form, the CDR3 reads TGCGCCAGCAGCTTGGGACTAGACTACAATGAGCAGTACTTC. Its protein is CASSLGLDYNEQYF.

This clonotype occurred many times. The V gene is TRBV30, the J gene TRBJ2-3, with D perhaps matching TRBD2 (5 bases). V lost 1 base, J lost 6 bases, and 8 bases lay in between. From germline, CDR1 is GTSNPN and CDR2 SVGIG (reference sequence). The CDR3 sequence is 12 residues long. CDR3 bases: TGTGCCTGGAGTGCCCGAGGGGATACGCAGTATTTT. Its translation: CAWSARGDTQYF.

The CDR3 coding sequence is TGTGCCAGCAGCCTAGGACTGGCGCGGGAGCAGTACTTC. Protein sequence: CASSLGLAREQYF. The genes are TRBV5-5 and TRBJ2-7; D might be TRBD2 (5 bases). This CDR3 spans 13 amino acids. The germline V gene encodes CDR1 SGHKS and CDR2 YYEKEE (reference sequence). Trimming took 4 bases from V and 7 from J, leaving 15 bases between them.

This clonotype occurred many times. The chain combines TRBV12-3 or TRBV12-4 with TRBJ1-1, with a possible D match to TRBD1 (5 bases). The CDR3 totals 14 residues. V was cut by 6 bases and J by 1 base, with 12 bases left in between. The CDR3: CASRVAGPNTEAFF. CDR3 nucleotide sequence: TGTGCCAGCAGGGTTGCGGGGCCGAACACTGAAGCTTTCTTT.

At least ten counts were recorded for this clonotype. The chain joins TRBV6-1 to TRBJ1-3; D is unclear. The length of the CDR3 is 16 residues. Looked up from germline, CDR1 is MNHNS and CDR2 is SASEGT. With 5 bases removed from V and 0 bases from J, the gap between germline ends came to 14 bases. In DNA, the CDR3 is TGTGCCAGCAGTCCTGCGAGGACGCCCTCTGGAAACACCATATATTTT. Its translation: CASSPARTPSGNTIYF.

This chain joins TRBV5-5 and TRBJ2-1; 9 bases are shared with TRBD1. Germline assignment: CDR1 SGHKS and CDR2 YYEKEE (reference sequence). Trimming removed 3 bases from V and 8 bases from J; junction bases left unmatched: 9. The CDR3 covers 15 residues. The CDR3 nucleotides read TGTGCCAGCAGCTGGCCGGGACAGGGTACCGATGAGCAGTTCTTC. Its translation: CASSWPGQGTDEQFF.

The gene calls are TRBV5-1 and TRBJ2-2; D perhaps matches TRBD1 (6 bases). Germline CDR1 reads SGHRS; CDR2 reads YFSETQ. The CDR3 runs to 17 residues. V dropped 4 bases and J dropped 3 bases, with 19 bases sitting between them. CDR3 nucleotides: TGCGCCAGCAGCCCCAGGGGCAGGGGAGAGGACACCGGGGAGCTGTTTTTT. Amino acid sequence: CASSPRGRGEDTGELFF. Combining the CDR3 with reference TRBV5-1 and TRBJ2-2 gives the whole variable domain KAGVTQTPRYLIKTRGQQVTLSCSPISGHRSVSWYQQTPGQGLQFLFEYFSETQRNKGNFPGRFSGRQFSNSRSEMNVSTLELGDSALYLCASSPRGRGEDTGELFFGEGSRLTVL.

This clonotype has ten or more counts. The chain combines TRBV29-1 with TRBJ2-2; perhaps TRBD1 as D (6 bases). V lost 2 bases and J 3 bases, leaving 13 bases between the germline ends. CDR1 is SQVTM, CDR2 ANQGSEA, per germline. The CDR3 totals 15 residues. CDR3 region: CSVERKQGYTGELFF. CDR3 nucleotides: TGCAGCGTTGAACGGAAACAGGGCTACACCGGGGAGCTGTTTTTT.

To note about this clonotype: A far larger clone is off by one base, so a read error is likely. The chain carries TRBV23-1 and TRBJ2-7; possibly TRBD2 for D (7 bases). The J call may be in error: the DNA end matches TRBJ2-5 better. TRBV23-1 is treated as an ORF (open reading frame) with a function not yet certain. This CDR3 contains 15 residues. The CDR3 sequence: CASVPRGGFQETQYF. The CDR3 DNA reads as TGCGCCAGCGTCCCTAGGGGGGGGTTCCAAGAGACCCAGTACTTC.

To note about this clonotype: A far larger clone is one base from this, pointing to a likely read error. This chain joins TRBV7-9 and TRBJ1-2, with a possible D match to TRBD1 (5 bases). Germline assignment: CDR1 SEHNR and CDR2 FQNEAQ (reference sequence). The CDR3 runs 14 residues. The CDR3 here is CANSLDGGNYGYTF. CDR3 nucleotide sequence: TGTGCCAACAGCTTAGACGGGGGGAACTATGGCTACACCTTC. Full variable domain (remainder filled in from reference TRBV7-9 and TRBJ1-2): DTGVSQNPRHKITKRGQNVTFRCDPISEHNRLYWYRQTLGQGPEFLTYFQNEAQLEKSRLLSDRFSAERPKGSFSTLEIQRTEQGDSAMYLCANSLDGGNYGYTFGSGTRLTVV.

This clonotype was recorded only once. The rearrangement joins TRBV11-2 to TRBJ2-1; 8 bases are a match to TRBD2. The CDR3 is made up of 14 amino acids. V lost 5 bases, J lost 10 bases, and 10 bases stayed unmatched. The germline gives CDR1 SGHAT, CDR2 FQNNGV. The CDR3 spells CASSPGTSGGEQFF. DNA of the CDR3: TGTGCCAGCAGCCCCGGGACAAGCGGGGGCGAGCAGTTCTTC.

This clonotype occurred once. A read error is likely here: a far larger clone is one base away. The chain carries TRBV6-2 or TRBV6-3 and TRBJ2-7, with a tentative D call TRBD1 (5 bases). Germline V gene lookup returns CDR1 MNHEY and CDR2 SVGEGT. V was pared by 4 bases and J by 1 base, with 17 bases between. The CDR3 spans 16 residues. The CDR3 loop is CASSLRLVGPSYEQYF. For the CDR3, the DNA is TGTGCCAGCAGTTTAAGGTTAGTGGGGCCTTCCTACGAGCAGTACTTC.

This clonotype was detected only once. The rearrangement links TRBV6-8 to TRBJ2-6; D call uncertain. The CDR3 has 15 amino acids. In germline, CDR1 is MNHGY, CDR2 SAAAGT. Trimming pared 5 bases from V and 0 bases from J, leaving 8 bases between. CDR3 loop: CASSPRFSGANVLTF. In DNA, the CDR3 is TGTGCCAGCAGTCCTCGATTCTCTGGGGCCAACGTCCTGACTTTC.

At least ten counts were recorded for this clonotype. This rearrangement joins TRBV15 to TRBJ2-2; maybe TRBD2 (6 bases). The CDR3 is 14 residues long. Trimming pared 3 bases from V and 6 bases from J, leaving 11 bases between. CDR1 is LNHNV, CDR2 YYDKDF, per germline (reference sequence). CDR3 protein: CATSSVRGSGELFF. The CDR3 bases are TGTGCCACCAGCAGCGTGCGGGGTTCCGGGGAGCTGTTTTTT.

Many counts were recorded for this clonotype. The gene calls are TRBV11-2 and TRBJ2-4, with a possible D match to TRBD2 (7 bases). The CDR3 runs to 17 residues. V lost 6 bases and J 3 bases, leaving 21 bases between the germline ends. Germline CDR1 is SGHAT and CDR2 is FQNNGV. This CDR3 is CASRQWGREGGKNIQYF. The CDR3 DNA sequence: TGTGCCAGCAGGCAATGGGGGAGGGAGGGGGGCAAAAACATTCAGTACTTC.

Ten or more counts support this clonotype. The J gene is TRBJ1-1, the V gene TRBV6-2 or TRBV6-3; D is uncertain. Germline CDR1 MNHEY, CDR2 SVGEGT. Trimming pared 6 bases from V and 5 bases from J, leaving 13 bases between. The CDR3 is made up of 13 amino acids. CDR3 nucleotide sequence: TGTGCCAGCAGGGAAGGGAGATGGACTGAAGCTTTCTTT. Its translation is CASREGRWTEAFF.

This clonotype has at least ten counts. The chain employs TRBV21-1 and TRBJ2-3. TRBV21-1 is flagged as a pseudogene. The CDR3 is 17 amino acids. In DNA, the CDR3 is TGTGCCAGCAGCAAAGCGAAAAGGCACCTAAGCACAGATACGCAGTATTTT. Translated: CASSKAKRHLSTDTQYF.

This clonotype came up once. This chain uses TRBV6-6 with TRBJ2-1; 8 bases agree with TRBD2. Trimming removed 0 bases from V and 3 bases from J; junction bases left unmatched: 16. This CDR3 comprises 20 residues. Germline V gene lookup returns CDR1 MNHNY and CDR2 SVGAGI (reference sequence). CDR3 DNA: TGTGCCAGCAGTTACTCGAATCCTGGCGTGGGTAGCGGGAACTACAATGAGCAGTTCTTC. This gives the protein CASSYSNPGVGSGNYNEQFF.

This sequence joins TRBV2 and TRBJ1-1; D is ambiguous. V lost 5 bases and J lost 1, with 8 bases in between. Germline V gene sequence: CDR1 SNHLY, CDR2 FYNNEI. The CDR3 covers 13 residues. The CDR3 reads CASSRSGNTEAFF. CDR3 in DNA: TGTGCCAGCAGTCGTTCGGGGAACACTGAAGCTTTCTTT.

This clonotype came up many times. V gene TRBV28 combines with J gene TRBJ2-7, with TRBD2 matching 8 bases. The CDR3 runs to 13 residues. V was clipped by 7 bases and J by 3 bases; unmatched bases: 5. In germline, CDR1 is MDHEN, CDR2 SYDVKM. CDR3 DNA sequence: TGTGCCAGCACGACAGCGGGAGACTACGAGCAGTACTTC. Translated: CASTTAGDYEQYF.

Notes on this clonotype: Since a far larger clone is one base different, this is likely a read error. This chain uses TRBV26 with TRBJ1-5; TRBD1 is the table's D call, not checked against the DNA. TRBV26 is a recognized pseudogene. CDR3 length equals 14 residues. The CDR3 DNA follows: TGTCCCAGCAGCCAAGGGACAAACAATCAGCCCCAGCATTTT. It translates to CPSSQGTNNQPQHF.